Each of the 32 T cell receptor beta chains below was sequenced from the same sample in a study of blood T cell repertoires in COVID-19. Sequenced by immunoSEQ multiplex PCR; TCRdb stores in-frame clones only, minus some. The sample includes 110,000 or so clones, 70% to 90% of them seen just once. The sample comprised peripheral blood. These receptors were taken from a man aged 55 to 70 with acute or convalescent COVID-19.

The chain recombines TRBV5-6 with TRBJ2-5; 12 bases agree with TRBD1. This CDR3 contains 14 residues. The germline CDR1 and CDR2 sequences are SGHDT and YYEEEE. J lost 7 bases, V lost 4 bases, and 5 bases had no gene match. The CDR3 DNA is TGTGCCAGCAGCCTTGGGACAGGGGGCAGGACCCAGTACTTC. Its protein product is CASSLGTGGRTQYF.

CDR3 sequence reads: CASSIQGFEQYF. For the CDR3, the DNA is TGTGCCAGCAGTATTCAGGGGTTCGAGCAGTACTTC. The chain links TRBV2 to TRBJ2-7, with D possibly TRBD1 on 6 matching bases. The CDR3 is 12 residues long. The ends were cut back, 5 bases at V and 6 bases at J, with 11 bases in the middle. Germline V gives CDR1 SNHLY, CDR2 FYNNEI.

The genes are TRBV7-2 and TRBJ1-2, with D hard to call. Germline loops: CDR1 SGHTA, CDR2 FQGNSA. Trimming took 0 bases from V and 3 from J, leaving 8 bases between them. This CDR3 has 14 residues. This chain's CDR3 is CASSLAAQDYGYTF. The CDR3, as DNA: TGTGCCAGCAGCTTAGCGGCTCAGGACTATGGCTACACCTTC.

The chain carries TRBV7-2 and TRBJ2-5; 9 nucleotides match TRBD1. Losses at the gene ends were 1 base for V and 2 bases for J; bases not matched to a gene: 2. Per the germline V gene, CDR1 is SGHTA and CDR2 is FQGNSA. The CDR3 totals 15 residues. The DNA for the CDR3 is TGTGCCAGCAGCTTAGGGGGACAGGGTCAAGAGACCCAGTACTTC. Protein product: CASSLGGQGQETQYF. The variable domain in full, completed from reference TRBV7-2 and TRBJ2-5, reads GAGVSQSPSNKVTEKGKDVELRCDPISGHTALYWYRQSLGQGLEFLIYFQGNSAPDKSGLPSDRFSAERTGGSVSTLTIQRTQQEDSAVYLCASSLGGQGQETQYFGPGTRLLVL.

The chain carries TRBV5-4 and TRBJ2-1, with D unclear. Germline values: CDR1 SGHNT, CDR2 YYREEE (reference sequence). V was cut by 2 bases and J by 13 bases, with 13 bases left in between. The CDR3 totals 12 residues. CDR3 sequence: CASSFNSPVQFF. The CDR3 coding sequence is TGTGCCAGCAGCTTTAACAGTCCAGTACAGTTCTTC.

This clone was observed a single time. This chain's CDR3 is CASSEAIEGEAFF. In DNA form, the CDR3 reads TGTGCCAGCAGTGAAGCTATTGAGGGTGAAGCTTTCTTT. This chain links TRBV2 with TRBJ1-1; D unresolved. Germline lookup yields CDR1 SNHLY and CDR2 FYNNEI. The CDR3 has 13 residues. V was trimmed by 0 bases and J by 7 bases, leaving 9 bases between them.

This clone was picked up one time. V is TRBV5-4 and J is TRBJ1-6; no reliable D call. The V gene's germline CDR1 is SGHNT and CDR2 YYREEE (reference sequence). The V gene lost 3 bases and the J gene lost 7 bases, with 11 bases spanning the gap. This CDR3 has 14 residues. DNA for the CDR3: TGTGCCAGCAGCTCGGGGATACAGAATTCACCCCTCCACTTT. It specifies CASSSGIQNSPLHF.

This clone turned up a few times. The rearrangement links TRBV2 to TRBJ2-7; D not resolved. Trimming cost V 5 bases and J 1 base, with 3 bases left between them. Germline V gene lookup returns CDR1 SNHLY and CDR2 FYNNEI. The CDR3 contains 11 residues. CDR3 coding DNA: TGTGCCAGCAGTCCTTCCTACGAGCAGTACTTC. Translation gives CASSPSYEQYF.

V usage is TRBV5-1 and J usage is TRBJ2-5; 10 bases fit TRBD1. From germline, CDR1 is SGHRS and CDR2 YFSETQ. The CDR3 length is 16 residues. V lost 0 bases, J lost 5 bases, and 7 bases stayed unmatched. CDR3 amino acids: CASSLGGTGDDETQYF. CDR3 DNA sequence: TGCGCCAGCAGCTTGGGAGGGACAGGGGATGACGAGACCCAGTACTTC. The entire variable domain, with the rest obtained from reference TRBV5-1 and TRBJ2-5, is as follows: KAGVTQTPRYLIKTRGQQVTLSCSPISGHRSVSWYQQTPGQGLQFLFEYFSETQRNKGNFPGRFSGRQFSNSRSEMNVSTLELGDSALYLCASSLGGTGDDETQYFGPGTRLLVL.

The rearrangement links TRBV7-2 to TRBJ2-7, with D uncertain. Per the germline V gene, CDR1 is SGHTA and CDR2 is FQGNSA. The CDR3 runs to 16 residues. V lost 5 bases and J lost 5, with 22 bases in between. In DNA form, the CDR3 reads TGTGCCAGCAGCATAACCCGAGGCCCTACCCCCCACGAGCAGTACTTC. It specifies CASSITRGPTPHEQYF.

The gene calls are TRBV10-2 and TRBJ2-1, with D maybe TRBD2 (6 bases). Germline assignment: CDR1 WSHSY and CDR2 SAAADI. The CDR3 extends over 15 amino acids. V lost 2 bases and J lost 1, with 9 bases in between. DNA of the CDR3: TGCGCCAGCAGTGAGGCCGGGGGATCCTACAATGAGCAGTTCTTC. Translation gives CASSEAGGSYNEQFF.

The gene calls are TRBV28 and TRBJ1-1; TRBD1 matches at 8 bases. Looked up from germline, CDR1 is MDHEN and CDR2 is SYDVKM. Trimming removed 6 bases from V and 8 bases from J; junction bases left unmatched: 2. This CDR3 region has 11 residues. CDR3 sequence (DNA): TGTGCCAGCAGCAGGACAGGGGAAGCTTTCTTT. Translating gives CASSRTGEAFF.

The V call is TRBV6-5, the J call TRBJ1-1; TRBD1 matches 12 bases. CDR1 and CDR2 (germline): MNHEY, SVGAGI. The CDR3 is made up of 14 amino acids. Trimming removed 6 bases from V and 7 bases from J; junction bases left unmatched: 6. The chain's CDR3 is CASRKGQGAVEAFF. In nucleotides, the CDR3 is TGTGCCAGCAGGAAGGGACAGGGGGCTGTTGAAGCTTTCTTT.

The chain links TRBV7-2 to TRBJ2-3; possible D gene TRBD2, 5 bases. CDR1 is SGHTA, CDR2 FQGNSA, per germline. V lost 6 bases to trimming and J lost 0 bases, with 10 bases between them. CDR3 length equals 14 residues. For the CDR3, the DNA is TGTGCCAGCAGTCCTAGCCTTAGCACAGATACGCAGTATTTT. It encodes CASSPSLSTDTQYF.

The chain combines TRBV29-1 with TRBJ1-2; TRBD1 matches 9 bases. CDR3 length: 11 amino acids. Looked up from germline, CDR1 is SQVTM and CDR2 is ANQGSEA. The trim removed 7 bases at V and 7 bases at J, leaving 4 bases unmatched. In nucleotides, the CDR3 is TGCAGCGGTGGGACAGGGAGTGGCTACACCTTC. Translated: CSGGTGSGYTF.

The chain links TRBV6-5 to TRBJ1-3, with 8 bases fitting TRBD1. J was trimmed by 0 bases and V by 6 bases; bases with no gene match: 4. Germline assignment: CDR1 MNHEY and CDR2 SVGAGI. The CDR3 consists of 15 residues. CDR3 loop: CASRRTGLSGNTIYF. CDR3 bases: TGTGCCAGCAGGAGGACAGGGCTCTCTGGAAACACCATATATTTT.

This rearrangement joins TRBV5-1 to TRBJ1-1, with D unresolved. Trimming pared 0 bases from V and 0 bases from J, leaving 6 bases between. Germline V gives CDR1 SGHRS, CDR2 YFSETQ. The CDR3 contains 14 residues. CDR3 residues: CASSLGEVNTEAFF. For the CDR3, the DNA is TGCGCCAGCAGCTTGGGGGAGGTGAACACTGAAGCTTTCTTT.

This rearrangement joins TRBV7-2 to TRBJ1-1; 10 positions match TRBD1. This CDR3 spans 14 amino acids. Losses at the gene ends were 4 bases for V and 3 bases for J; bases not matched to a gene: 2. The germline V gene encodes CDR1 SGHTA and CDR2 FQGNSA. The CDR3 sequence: CASSWDRGHTEAFF. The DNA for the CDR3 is TGTGCCAGCAGCTGGGACAGGGGACACACTGAAGCTTTCTTT.

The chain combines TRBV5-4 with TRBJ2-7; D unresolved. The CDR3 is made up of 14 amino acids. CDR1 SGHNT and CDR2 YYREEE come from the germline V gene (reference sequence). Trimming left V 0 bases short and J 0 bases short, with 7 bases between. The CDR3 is CASSLGLYSYEQYF. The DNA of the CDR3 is TGTGCCAGCAGCTTGGGACTGTACTCCTACGAGCAGTACTTC.

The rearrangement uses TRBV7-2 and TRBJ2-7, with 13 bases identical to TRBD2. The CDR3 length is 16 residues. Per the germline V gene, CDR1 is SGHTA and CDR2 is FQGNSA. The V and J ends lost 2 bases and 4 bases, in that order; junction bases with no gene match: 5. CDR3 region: CASSLRTSGSIYEQYF. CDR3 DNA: TGTGCCAGCAGCTTAAGGACTAGCGGGAGTATTTACGAGCAGTACTTC.

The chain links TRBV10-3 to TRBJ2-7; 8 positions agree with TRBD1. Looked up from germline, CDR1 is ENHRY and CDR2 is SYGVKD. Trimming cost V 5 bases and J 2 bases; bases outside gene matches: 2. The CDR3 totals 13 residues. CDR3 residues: CAISSQGAYEQYF. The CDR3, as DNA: TGTGCCATCAGTTCACAGGGGGCCTACGAGCAGTACTTC.

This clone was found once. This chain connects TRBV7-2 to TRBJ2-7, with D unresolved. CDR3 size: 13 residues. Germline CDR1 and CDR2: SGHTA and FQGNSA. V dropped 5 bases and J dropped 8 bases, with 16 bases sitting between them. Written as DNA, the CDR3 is TGTGCCAGCAGCGGTGGAGAGGCTAGAAAGCAGTACTTC. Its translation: CASSGGEARKQYF.

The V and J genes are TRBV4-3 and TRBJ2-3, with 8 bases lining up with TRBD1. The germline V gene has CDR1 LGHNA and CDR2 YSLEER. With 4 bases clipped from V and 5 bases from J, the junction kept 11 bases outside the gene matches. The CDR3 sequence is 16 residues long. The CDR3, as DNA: TGCGCCAGCAGCCCTGCCCCAGGGGGCGGCGAAGATACGCAGTATTTT. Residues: CASSPAPGGGEDTQYF.

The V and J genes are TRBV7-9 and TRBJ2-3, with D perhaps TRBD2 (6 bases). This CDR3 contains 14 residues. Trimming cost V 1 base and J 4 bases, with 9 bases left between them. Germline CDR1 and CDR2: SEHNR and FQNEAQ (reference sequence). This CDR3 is CASSLEGGADTQYF. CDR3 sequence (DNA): TGTGCCAGCAGCTTAGAGGGAGGTGCAGATACGCAGTATTTT.

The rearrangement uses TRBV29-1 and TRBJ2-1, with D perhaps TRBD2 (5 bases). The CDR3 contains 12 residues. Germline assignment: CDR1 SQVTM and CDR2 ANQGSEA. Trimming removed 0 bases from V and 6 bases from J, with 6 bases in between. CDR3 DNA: TGCAGCGTTGAAGAAAGCGGCAATGAGCAGTTCTTC. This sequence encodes CSVEESGNEQFF.

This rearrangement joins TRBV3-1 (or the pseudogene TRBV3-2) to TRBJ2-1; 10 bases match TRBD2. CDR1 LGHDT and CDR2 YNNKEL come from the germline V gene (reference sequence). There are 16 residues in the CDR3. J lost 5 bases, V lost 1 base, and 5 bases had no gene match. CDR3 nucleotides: TGTGCCAGCAGCCAAGTAAGTCTAGCGGGAGACAATGAGCAGTTCTTC. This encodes CASSQVSLAGDNEQFF.

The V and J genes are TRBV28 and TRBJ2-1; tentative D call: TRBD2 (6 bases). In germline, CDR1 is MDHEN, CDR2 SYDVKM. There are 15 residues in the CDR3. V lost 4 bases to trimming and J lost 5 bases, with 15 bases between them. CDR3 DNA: TGTGCCAGCAGTTGGTACGGGAGAGGGGACAATGAGCAGTTCTTC. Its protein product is CASSWYGRGDNEQFF. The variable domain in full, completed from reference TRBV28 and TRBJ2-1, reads DVKVTQSSRYLVKRTGEKVFLECVQDMDHENMFWYRQDPGLGLRLIYFSYDVKMKEKGDIPEGYSVSREKKERFSLILESASTNQTSMYLCASSWYGRGDNEQFFGPGTRLTVL.

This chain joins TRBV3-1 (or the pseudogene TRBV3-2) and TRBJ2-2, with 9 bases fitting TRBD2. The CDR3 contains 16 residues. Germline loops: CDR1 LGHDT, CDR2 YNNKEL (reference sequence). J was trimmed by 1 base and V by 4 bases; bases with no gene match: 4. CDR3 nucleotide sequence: TGTGCCAGCAGCCCCTATAGCGGGGGGAACACCGGGGAGCTGTTTTTT. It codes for CASSPYSGGNTGELFF.

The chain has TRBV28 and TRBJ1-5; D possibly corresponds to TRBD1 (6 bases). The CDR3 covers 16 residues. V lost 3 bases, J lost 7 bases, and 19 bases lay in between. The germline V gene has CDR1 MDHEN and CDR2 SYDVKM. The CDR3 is CASSLARGLPRQPQHF. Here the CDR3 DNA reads TGTGCCAGCAGTTTGGCCAGGGGCCTCCCCCGGCAGCCCCAGCATTTT.

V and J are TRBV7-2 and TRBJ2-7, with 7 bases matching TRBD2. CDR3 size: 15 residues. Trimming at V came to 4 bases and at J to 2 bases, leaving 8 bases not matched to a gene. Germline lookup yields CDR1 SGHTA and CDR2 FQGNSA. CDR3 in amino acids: CASSYASGNTYEQYF. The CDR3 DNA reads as TGTGCCAGCAGCTACGCTAGCGGAAATACCTACGAGCAGTACTTC.

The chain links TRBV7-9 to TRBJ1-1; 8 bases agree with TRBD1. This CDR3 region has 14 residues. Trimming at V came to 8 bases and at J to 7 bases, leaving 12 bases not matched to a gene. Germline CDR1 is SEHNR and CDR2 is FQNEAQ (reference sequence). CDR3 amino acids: CASAPWTGRSEAFF. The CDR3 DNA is TGTGCCAGCGCGCCCTGGACAGGGCGAAGTGAAGCTTTCTTT. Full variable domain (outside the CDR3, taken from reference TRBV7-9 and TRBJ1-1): DTGVSQNPRHKITKRGQNVTFRCDPISEHNRLYWYRQTLGQGPEFLTYFQNEAQLEKSRLLSDRFSAERPKGSFSTLEIQRTEQGDSAMYLCASAPWTGRSEAFFGQGTRLTVV.

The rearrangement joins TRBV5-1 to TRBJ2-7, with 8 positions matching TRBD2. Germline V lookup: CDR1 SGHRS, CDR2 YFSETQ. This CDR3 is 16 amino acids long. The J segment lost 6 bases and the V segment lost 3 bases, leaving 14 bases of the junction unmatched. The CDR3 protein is CASSWGTRAGEGEQYF. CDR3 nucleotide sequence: TGCGCCAGCAGCTGGGGGACTAGAGCGGGAGAAGGCGAGCAGTACTTC.